This TCR beta chain was identified in a study of blood T cell repertoires in COVID-19. The overall study: Acute and convalescent COVID-19 samples came from the United States, Italy and Spain. Sample material is recorded as cDNA or gDNA derived from T cells, B-cell-depleted T cells, or PBMCs.

In the source study's methods: By means of reference gene primer amplification, nucleated cell counts were estimated. Using immunoSEQ multiplex PCR, the repertoire was profiled, and TCRdb retains in-frame clones only, with some absent. The V and J calls and clone size were taken over from that table, and D and trimming were inferred from the DNA. The sample contains 95,000 to 150,000 clones, just over 85% of which appear only once. The sequencing input was peripheral blood. This TCR derives from a man in his forties with acute or convalescent COVID-19.

The chain's CDR3 is CAYGTGGRGGYTF. CDR3 nucleotides: TGTGCCTACGGGACGGGGGGGCGCGGTGGCTACACCTTC. The gene calls are TRBV30 and TRBJ1-2; weak D call: TRBD1 (6 bases). The CDR3 spans 13 residues. Germline lookup yields CDR1 GTSNPN and CDR2 SVGIG (reference sequence). V was pared by 7 bases and J by 7 bases, with 19 bases between.